This is a list of T cell receptor beta chains from one sample in a study of Ad26.COV2.S vaccination and SARS-CoV-2 variants. Some clones are missing from TCRdb's copy, which holds only in-frame ones; the method was immunoSEQ multiplex PCR. The top ten hold 1.5% to 2% of the sample, which has 440,000 or so clones, roughly nine tenths seen once. Here the sequenced sample was peripheral blood, taken in a trial of Ad26.COV2.S vaccine versus placebo. The receptor source for this set is a person between 18 and 59 years old who received the Ad26.COV2.S COVID-19 vaccine or a placebo. Both conserved end residues are part of each CDR3. A D gene is named only where the DNA matches it firmly.

TRBV12-5,TRBJ2-1,NA,CASGLPQLATRYHEQFF,TGTGCTAGTGGTTTGCCTCAACTCGCCACCCGCTACCATGAGCAGTTCTTC
TRBV27,TRBJ2-1,TRBD2,CATKKTPGLAGGETYNEQFF,TGTGCCACCAAAAAGACTCCGGGACTAGCGGGAGGAGAGACCTACAATGAGCAGTTCTTC
TRBV19,TRBJ2-1,NA,CASKRQGSNNEQFF,TGTGCCAGTAAAAGGCAGGGATCGAACAATGAGCAGTTCTTC
TRBV6-6,TRBJ1-1,NA,CASSYGGENTEAFF,TGTGCCAGCAGTTACGGGGGGGAGAACACTGAAGCTTTCTTT
TRBV5-1,TRBJ1-1,TRBD1,CASSFVRGTENTEAFF,TGCGCCAGCAGCTTTGTTCGGGGGACAGAGAACACTGAAGCTTTCTTT
TRBV18,TRBJ1-4,NA,CASSGGVEKLFF,TGTGCCAGCTCAGGGGGAGTTGAAAAACTGTTTTTT
TRBV12-3/TRBV12-4,TRBJ2-5,NA,CASRSEWETQYF,TGTGCCAGCAGGTCGGAGTGGGAGACCCAGTACTTC
TRBV2,TRBJ1-2,TRBD1,CASRDWTGGDYGYTF,TGTGCCAGCAGAGATTGGACAGGGGGAGACTATGGCTACACCTTC
TRBV19,TRBJ1-5,TRBD1,CASSLDRGENQPQHF,TGTGCCAGTAGTCTCGACAGGGGGGAAAATCAGCCCCAGCATTTT
TRBV29-1,TRBJ2-5,NA,CSVRPGTSGGGTQYF,TGCAGCGTCCGCCCCGGGACCTCCGGGGGAGGGACCCAGTACTTC
TRBV4-1,TRBJ1-1,TRBD1,CASSQMTGGNTEAFF,TGCGCCAGCAGCCAAATGACAGGGGGCAACACTGAAGCTTTCTTT
TRBV28,TRBJ1-3,NA,CASSTPGNTIYF,TGTGCCAGCAGTACCCCTGGAAACACCATATATTTT
TRBV7-2,TRBJ1-2,TRBD1,CASSSTGVGYTF,TGTGCCAGCAGCTCGACAGGGGTTGGCTACACCTTC
TRBV6-2/TRBV6-3,TRBJ1-5,NA,CASSSLGGGAGQPQHF,TGTGCCAGCAGTAGTCTGGGGGGGGGCGCAGGTCAGCCCCAGCATTTT
TRBV11-1,TRBJ2-6,TRBD1,CASSLAGTGASSGANVLTF,TGTGCCAGCAGCTTAGCCGGGACAGGGGCCTCCTCTGGGGCCAACGTCCTGACTTTC
TRBV4-2,TRBJ1-5,NA,CASSQDGARNQPQHF,TGTGCCAGCAGCCAAGATGGAGCGAGGAATCAGCCCCAGCATTTT
TRBV23-1,TRBJ2-7,NA,CASSQSVRRLYSYEQYF,TGCGCCAGCAGTCAATCAGTTCGACGACTCTATTCCTACGAGCAGTACTTC
TRBV4-1,TRBJ1-2,NA,CASSQISSGNYGYTF,TGCGCCAGCAGCCAAATCTCTAGCGGAAACTATGGCTACACCTTC
TRBV5-1,TRBJ1-2,TRBD1,CASSAWTGVNYGYTF,TGCGCCAGCAGCGCCTGGACAGGCGTTAACTATGGCTACACCTTC
TRBV21-1,TRBJ1-2,NA,CASSPPGPYRGLYGYTF,TGTGCCAGCAGCCCCCCCGGCCCATACAGGGGGCTTTATGGCTACACCTTC
TRBV5-1,TRBJ1-3,NA,CASSLEGGAGNTIYF,TGCGCCAGCAGCTTGGAAGGAGGGGCTGGAAACACCATATATTTT